The clone carrying this T cell receptor (beta chain) occurred many times. The antigen remains undetermined. Researchers took RNA transcripts and amplified the TCR beta CDR3 regions from them. The TCR CDR3 first-round RT-PCR relied on the HTBI primer set. TCRdb re-derived calls from the multiplex PCR reads in MiXCR, one entry per CDR3 protein. This table holds about half a million distinct CDR3 sequences, approximately 20% found once. The data originate from a study of T cells in Graves' hyperthyroidism and ophthalmopathy. Notes on the study in general: The blood repertoire included most of the expanded thyroid clonotypes above 0.001. A model of 13 V-J pairs discriminated ophthalmopathy from stable hyperthyroidism.

The V gene's germline CDR1 is GTSNPN and CDR2 SVGIG (reference sequence). The ends were cut back, 0 bases at V and 6 bases at J, with 8 bases in the middle. The CDR3 loop spans 12 amino acids. Patients with ophthalmopathy all had a Clinical Activity Score of at least 3, a NOSPECS grade of at least 4 and duration under 3 months. The PBMCs studied were ones that came from about 9.9 ml fresh peripheral blood. Material: blood. The origin of this receptor is a man aged 40-49 years with Graves' ophthalmopathy. The rearrangement joins TRBV30 to TRBJ1-2; D not resolved. The chain's CDR3 is CAWSVSGHGYTF. The CDR3 coding sequence is TGTGCCTGGAGTGTAAGTGGACATGGCTACACCTTC.